This T cell receptor beta chain was captured by sequencing in a study of OX40 agonist ivuxolimab in advanced cancers. Study-wide results and caveats: Relative to CD4+, CD8+ T cells held more expanded clones on average.

This CDR3 is 12 amino acids long. Germline lookup yields CDR1 SGHVS and CDR2 FQNEAQ. Trimming removed 7 bases from V and 3 bases from J, with 10 bases in between. Comments on this clone: Its antigen remains unidentified.

Profiling relied on immunoSEQ multiplex PCR, and the TCRdb table lists in-frame clones only, not all of them. The sample yields 65,000 to 70,000 clones, more than 85% seen once. The specimen comprised CD4+ or CD8+ T cells sorted from blood, sampled in a trial of the OX40 agonist ivuxolimab. This TCR came from an adult with an advanced solid tumor such as melanoma, head and neck, liver or kidney cancer. V gene TRBV7-8 combines with J gene TRBJ2-7, with D possibly being TRBD2 (6 bases). The CDR3 loop is CASTGTYYEQYF. The CDR3 nucleotides read TGTGCCAGCACCGGGACTTACTACGAGCAGTACTTC.